This TCR beta chain originates from a study of blood T cell repertoires in COVID-19. The overall study: Samples came from the United States, Italy and Spain, spanning acute and convalescent COVID-19. PBMCs, B-cell-depleted T cells, or T cells were the source of the cDNA or gDNA that made up the material.

Study processing details: The authors estimated nucleated cell counts from reference gene primer amplification. The repertoire was sequenced with immunoSEQ multiplex PCR; TCRdb's copy has only in-frame clones and lacks some. That table furnishes V, J and clone size, whereas the DNA furnished D and trimming. The data show some 89,000 clones, with 70% to 85% seen just once and approximately 11% held by the top ten. Looked up from germline, CDR1 is LNHNV and CDR2 is YYDKDF (reference sequence). Trimming removed 4 bases from V and 6 bases from J, with 17 bases in between. The CDR3 is 15 residues long. The chain recombines TRBV15 with TRBJ2-3; TRBD1 might be the D (6 bases). This clonotype originated in a man between 70 and 80 years old with acute or convalescent COVID-19. Source material: peripheral blood. This CDR3 reads CATSKASRGSDTQYF. The CDR3 DNA reads as TGTGCCACCAGCAAAGCAAGTAGGGGGTCGGATACGCAGTATTTT.